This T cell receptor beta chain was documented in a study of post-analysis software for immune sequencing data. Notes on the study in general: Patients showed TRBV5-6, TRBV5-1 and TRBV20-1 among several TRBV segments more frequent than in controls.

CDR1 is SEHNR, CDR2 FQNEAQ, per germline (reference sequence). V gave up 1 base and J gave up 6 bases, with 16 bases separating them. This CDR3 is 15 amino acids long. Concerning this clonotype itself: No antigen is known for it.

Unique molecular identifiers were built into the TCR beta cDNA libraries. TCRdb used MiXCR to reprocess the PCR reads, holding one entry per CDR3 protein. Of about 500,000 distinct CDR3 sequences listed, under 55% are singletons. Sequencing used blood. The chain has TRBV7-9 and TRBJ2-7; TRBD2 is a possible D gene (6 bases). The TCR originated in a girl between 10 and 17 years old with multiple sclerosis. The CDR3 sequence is CASSLVRRGIGEQYF. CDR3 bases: TGTGCCAGCAGCTTAGTGAGGAGGGGCATCGGCGAGCAGTACTTC.